This T cell receptor (beta chain) appears in the sequencing data of a study of control samples from healthy donors and cancer patients. The CDR3 runs 17 residues. V gave up 5 bases and J gave up 7 bases, with 24 bases separating them. Per germline, CDR1 SGHAT and CDR2 FQNNGV. TCRdb keeps only in-frame clones here, not all; method: immunoSEQ multiplex PCR. The top ten hold approximately 12% of the sample, which has hundreds of thousands of clones, around 80% seen once. This sequence was found in a woman aged 60-75 years with lung cancer. Source material: PBMCs. The J gene is TRBJ2-1, the V gene TRBV11-2, with a possible D match to TRBD2 (6 bases). The CDR3 DNA is TGTGCCAGCAGCGTCCGGCGGAGGGCCACATCCGGGAATGAGCAGTTCTTC. It specifies CASSVRRRATSGNEQFF. Full variable domain (outside the CDR3, taken from reference TRBV11-2 and TRBJ2-1): EAGVAQSPRYKIIEKRQSVAFWCNPISGHATLYWYQQILGQGPKLLIQFQNNGVVDDSQLPKDRFSAERLKGVDSTLKIQPAKLEDSAVYLCASSVRRRATSGNEQFFGPGTRLTVL.